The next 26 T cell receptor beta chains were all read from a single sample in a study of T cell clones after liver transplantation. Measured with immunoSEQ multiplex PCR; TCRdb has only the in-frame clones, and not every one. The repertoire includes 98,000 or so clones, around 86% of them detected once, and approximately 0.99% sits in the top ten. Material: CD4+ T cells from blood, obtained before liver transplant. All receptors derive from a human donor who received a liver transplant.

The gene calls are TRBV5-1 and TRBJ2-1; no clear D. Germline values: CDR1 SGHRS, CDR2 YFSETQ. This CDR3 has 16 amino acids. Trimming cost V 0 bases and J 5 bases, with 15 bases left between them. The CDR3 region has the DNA TGCGCCAGCAGCTTGGAAGGGCCTCCCAGCGACAATGAGCAGTTCTTC. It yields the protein CASSLEGPPSDNEQFF.

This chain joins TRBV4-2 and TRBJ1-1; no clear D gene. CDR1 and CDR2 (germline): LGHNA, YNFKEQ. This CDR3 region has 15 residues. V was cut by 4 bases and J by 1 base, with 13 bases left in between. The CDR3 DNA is TGTGCCAGCAGCCTTTCGGATACCCCGAACACTGAAGCTTTCTTT. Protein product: CASSLSDTPNTEAFF.

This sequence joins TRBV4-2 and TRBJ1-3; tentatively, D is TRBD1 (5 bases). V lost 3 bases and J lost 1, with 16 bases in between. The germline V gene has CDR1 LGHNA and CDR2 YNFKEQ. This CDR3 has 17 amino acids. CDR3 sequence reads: CASSHGGGPGSGNTIYF. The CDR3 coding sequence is TGTGCCAGCAGCCATGGCGGGGGTCCTGGGTCTGGAAACACCATATATTTT.

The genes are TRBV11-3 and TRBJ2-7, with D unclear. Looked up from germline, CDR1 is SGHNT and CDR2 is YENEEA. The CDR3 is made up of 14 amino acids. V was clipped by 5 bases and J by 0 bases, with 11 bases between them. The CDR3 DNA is TGTGCCAGCAGCCCCAGACTTAACTCCTACGAGCAGTACTTC. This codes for CASSPRLNSYEQYF. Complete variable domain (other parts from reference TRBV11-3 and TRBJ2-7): EAGVVQSPRYKIIEKKQPVAFWCNPISGHNTLYWYLQNLGQGPELLIRYENEEAVDDSQLPKDRFSAERLKGVDSTLKIQPAELGDSAVYLCASSPRLNSYEQYFGPGTRLTVT.

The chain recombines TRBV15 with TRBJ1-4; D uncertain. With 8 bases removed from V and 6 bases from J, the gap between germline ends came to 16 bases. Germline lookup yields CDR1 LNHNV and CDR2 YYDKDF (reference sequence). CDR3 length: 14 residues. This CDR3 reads CATGRFGPYEKLFF. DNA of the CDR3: TGTGCCACCGGTCGATTCGGGCCTTATGAAAAACTGTTTTTT. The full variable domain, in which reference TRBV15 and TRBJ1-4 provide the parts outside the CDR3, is DAMVIQNPRYQVTQFGKPVTLSCSQTLNHNVMYWYQQKSSQAPKLLFHYYDKDFNNEADTPDNFQSRRPNTSFCFLDIRSPGLGDTAMYLCATGRFGPYEKLFFGSGTQLSVL.

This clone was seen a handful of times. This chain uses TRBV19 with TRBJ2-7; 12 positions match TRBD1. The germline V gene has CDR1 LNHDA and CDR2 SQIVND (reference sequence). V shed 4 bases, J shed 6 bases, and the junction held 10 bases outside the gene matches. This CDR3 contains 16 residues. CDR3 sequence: CASSRPGQGATGEQYF. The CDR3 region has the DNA TGTGCCAGTAGTAGACCGGGACAGGGGGCGACGGGCGAGCAGTACTTC. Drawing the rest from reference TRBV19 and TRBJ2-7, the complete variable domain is DGGITQSPKYLFRKEGQNVTLSCEQNLNHDAMYWYRQDPGQGLRLIYYSQIVNDFQKGDIAEGYSVSREKKESFPLTVTSAQKNPTAFYLCASSRPGQGATGEQYFGPGTRLTVT.

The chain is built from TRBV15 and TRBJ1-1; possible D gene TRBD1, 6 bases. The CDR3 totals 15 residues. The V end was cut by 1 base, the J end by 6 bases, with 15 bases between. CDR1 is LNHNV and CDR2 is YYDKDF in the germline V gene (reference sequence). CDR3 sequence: CATSRARRGGPEAFF. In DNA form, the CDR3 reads TGTGCCACCAGCAGAGCCAGGAGAGGGGGGCCTGAAGCTTTCTTT.

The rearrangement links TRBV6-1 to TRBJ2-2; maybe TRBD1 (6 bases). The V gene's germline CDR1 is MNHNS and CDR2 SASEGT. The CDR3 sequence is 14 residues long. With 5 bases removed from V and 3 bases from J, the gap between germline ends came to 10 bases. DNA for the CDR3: TGTGCCAGCAGTAGACAGGCGTACACCGGGGAGCTGTTTTTT. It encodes CASSRQAYTGELFF.

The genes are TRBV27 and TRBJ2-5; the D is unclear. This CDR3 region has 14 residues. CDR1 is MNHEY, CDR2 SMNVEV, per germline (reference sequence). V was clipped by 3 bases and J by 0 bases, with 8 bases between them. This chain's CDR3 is CASSFWGNQETQYF. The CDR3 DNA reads TGTGCCAGCAGTTTCTGGGGAAACCAAGAGACCCAGTACTTC.

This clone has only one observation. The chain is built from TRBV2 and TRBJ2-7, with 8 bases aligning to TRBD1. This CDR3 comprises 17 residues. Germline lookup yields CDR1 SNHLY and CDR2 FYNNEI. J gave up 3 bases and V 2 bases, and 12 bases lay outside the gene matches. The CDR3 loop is CASSESTDGQGGYEQYF. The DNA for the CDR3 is TGTGCCAGCAGTGAAAGTACGGATGGACAGGGCGGCTACGAGCAGTACTTC.

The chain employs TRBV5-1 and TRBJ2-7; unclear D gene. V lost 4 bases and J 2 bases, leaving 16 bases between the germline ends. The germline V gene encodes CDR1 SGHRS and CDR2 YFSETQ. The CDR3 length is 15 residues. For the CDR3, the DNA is TGCGCCAGCAGCGTCCTCGGCCCCGAACCCTACGAGCAGTACTTC. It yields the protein CASSVLGPEPYEQYF.

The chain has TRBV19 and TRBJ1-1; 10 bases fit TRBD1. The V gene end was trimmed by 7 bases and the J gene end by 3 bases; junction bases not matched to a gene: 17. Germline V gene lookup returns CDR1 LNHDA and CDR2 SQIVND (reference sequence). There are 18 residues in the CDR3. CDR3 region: CASKRQGAIARVDTEAFF. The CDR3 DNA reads TGTGCCAGTAAACGACAGGGGGCGATTGCCCGGGTCGACACTGAAGCTTTCTTT.

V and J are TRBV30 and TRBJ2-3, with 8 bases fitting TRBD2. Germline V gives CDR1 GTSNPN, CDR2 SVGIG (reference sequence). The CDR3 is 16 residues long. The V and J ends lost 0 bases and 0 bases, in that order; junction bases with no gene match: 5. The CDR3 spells CAWSVLSSGSTDTQYF. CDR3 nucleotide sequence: TGTGCCTGGAGTGTACTATCTAGCGGGAGCACAGATACGCAGTATTTT. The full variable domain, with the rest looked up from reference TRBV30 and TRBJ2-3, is SQTIHQWPATLVQPVGSPLSLECTVEGTSNPNLYWYRQAAGRGLQLLFYSVGIGQISSEVPQNLSASRPQDRQFILSSKKLLLSDSGFYLCAWSVLSSGSTDTQYFGPGTRLTVL.

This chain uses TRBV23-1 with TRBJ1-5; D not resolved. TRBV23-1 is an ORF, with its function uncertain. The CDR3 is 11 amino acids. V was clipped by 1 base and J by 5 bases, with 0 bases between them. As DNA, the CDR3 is TGCGCCAGCAGTCAATATCAGCCCCAGCATTTT. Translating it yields CASSQYQPQHF.

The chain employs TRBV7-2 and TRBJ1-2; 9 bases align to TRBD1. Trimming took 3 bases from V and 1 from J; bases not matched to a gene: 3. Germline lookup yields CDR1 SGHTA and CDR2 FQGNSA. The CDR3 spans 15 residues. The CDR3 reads CASSFRTGDNYGYTF. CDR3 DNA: TGTGCCAGCAGCTTCAGGACAGGGGATAACTATGGCTACACCTTC.

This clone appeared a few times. CDR3 in amino acids: CASSVGQGRVYEQYF. In nucleotides, the CDR3 is TGTGCCAGCAGCGTAGGCCAAGGACGGGTCTACGAGCAGTACTTC. This chain links TRBV9 with TRBJ2-7; D gene ambiguous. The CDR3 is 15 residues long. Deletions cut 0 bases from V and 3 bases from J, with 13 bases between. The germline gives CDR1 SGDLS, CDR2 YYNGEE.

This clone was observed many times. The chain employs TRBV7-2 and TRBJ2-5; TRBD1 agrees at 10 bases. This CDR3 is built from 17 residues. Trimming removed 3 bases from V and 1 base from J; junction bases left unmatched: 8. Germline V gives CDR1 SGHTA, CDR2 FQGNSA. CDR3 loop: CASSFGDRGKSQETQYF. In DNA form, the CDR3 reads TGTGCCAGCAGCTTTGGGGACAGGGGTAAAAGCCAAGAGACCCAGTACTTC.

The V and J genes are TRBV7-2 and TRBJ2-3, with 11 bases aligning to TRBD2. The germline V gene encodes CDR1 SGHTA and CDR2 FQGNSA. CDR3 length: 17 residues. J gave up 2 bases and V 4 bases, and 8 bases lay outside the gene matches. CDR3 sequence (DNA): TGTGCCAGCAGCTCCCGAAAGACTAGCGGGGACACAGATACGCAGTATTTT. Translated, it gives CASSSRKTSGDTDTQYF. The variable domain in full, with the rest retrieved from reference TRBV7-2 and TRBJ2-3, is GAGVSQSPSNKVTEKGKDVELRCDPISGHTALYWYRQSLGQGLEFLIYFQGNSAPDKSGLPSDRFSAERTGGSVSTLTIQRTQQEDSAVYLCASSSRKTSGDTDTQYFGPGTRLTVL.

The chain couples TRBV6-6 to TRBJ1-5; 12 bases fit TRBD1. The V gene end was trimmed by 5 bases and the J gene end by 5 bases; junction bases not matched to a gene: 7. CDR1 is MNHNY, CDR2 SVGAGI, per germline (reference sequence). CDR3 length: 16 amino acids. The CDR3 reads CASSLGQGAYDQPQHF. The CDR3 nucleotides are TGTGCCAGCAGTCTGGGACAGGGGGCGTATGATCAGCCCCAGCATTTT.

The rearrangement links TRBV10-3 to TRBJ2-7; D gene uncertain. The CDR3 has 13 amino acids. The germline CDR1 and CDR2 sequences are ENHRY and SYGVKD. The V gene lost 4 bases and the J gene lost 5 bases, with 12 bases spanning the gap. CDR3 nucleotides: TGTGCCATCAGTGGGGCTCTCGGCCACGAGCAGTACTTC. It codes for CAISGALGHEQYF.

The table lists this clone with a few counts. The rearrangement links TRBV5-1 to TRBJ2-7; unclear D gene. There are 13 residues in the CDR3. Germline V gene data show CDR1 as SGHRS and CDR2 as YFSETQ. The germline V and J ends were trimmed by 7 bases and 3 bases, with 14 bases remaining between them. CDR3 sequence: CASRAAPIYEQYF. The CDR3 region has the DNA TGCGCCAGCCGAGCAGCTCCGATCTACGAGCAGTACTTC.

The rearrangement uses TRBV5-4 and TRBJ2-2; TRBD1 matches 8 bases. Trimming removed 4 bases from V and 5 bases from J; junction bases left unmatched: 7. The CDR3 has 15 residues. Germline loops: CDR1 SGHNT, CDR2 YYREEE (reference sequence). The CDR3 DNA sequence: TGTGCCAGCAGCCCCGGACAGGGTGGTACCGGGGAGCTGTTTTTT. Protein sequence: CASSPGQGGTGELFF.

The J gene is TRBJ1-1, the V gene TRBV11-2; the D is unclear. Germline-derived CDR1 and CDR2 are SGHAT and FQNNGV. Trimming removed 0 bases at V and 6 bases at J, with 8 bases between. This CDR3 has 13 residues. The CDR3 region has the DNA TGTGCCAGCAGCTTAGACGTGAGGGCTGAAGCTTTCTTT. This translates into CASSLDVRAEAFF.

The CDR3 nucleotides read TGTGCCAGCAGTTTCTCGGGCGGGTCTAGCGGGAGGAACGAGCAGTACTTC. Translating it yields CASSFSGGSSGRNEQYF. The chain uses TRBV27 and TRBJ2-7; 11 positions agree with TRBD2. Germline CDR1 reads MNHEY; CDR2 reads SMNVEV (reference sequence). The ends lost 3 bases at V and 5 bases at J; junction bases unmatched: 12. CDR3 length equals 17 residues.

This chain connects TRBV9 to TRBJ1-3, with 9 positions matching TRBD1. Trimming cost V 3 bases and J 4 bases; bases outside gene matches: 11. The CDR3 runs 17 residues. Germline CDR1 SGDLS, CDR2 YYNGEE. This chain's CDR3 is CASSARQGGPLGNTIYF. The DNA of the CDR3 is TGTGCCAGCAGCGCTCGACAGGGGGGCCCTTTAGGAAACACCATATATTTT.

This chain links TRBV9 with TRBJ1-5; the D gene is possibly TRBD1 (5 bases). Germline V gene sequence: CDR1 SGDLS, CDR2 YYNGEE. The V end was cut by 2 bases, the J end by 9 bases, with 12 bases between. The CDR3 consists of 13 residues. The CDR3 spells CASSVGGTGPQHF. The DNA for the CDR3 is TGTGCCAGCAGCGTCGGGGGGACGGGGCCCCAGCATTTT.